The rows below give T cell receptor beta chains drawn from one sample of a study of identical twins. Each CDR3 protein is one row after TCRdb ran MiXCR on the 5' RACE reads. The table includes 550,000 to 700,000 distinct CDR3 sequences, roughly 9.5% detected once. In addition, the sample was reused for a study of yellow fever vaccine responses in identical twins.

Sequencing was done on a sample of PBMCs. The receptor set was obtained from a woman between 18 and 29 years old in good health. CDR3s include the opening cysteine and the closing phenylalanine or tryptophan.

>16|TRBJ1-1|TRBV5-1
CASSLANPGNKAEAFF
>17|TRBJ2-5|TRBV29-1
CSVDVVTWGTRGWAQYF
>15|TRBJ1-4|TRBV27
CASSLATGLGEKLFF
>16|TRBJ1-3|TRBV11-2
CASSPQTGDSGNTIYF
>12|TRBJ2-7|TRBV29-1
CSVEERAYEQYF
>12|TRBJ2-7|TRBV20-1
CSAAGQGNEQYF
>16|TRBJ2-1|TRBV27
CASSLEPAGGGNEQFF
>15|TRBJ1-1|TRBV5-1
CASSFDSQENTEAFF
>15|TRBJ2-1|TRBV12-3/TRBV12-4
CASSLVGHTYNEQFF
>15|TRBJ2-2|TRBV14
CASSQVAGSHGELFF
>15|TRBJ2-2|TRBV7-8
CASPKGRGNTGELFF
>13|TRBJ2-7|TRBV5-1
CASSLQGVSEQYF
>13|TRBJ2-4|TRBV5-6
CASSFGGPDIQYF
>14|TRBJ2-2|TRBV11-2
CASSLDRTGRELFF
>15|TRBJ2-3|TRBV28
CASSSPGLAPHTQYF
>18|TRBJ2-1|TRBV9
CASSGGQQRSHLYNEQFF
>13|TRBJ1-1|TRBV29-1
CSVGVGRNTEAFF
>15|TRBJ2-6|TRBV4-3
CASSQTGFGANVLTF
>16|TRBJ2-1|TRBV29-1
CSSTYTSGKVHNEQFF
>14|TRBJ2-3|TRBV7-2
CASSPPTSIDTQYF
>15|TRBJ2-1|TRBV2
CASSLGPPSYNEQFF
>11|TRBJ2-2|TRBV6-2/TRBV6-3
CASNAAGELFF
>12|TRBJ1-1|TRBV5-4
CASSRDRVNDFF
>15|TRBJ1-4|TRBV2
CASSEEQLLNEKLFF
>14|TRBJ2-5|TRBV12-3/TRBV12-4
CASSPQRQGSYLYF
>15|TRBJ1-2|TRBV25-1
CASRGTQDSNYGYTF
>14|TRBJ2-2|TRBV24-1
CATSDPGGSGELFF
>14|TRBJ1-6|TRBV18
CAASREKNNSPLHF